This TCR beta chain was sequenced for a study of shared clonotypes between healthy human individuals. CD4+ cells were split into CD45RA+ naive and CD45RA-negative memory subsets. This CDR3 contains 14 residues. Germline V CDR1 and CDR2: SEHNR, FQNEAQ (reference sequence). V was clipped by 3 bases and J by 0 bases, with 5 bases between them. In the authors' methods: ImmunoSEQ supplied junction-only sequences lacking quality scores, so filtering was different. Some clones are missing from TCRdb's copy, which holds only in-frame ones; the method was immunoSEQ multiplex PCR. V and J calls and clone size are copied from that table; D and trimming were computed from the DNA. The table lists approximately 2,300,000 clones, 92% of them singletons.

The TCR comes from a man between 18 and 29 years old in good health. Some clones in this sample may be carry-over from other donors' samples. The sequenced material came from naive CD4+ T cells from PBMCs. Subset: CD45RA+ positively selected. The chain has TRBV7-9 and TRBJ2-2; D is unclear. The CDR3 DNA follows: TGTGCCAGCAGCTTTCTGACGAACACCGGGGAGCTGTTTTTT. Amino acid sequence: CASSFLTNTGELFF.